The 25 T cell receptor beta chains presented below share a single source sample, sequenced in a study of shared clonotypes between healthy human individuals (dated by TCRdb to 2018 to 2020). The library relied on the immunoSEQ multiplex PCR assay. TCRdb carries this immuneACCESS record with in-frame sequences only. Its versions omit some clonotypes, under half of them owing to an unresolved V gene in the studies checked, with the rest unexplained. The sample includes roughly 1 million clones, with approximately 80% observed a single time. The ten largest clones represent under 0.65% of the sample. Sequencing was performed on memory CD4+ T cells from PBMCs. What the cell subset or site label conveys for this sample: CD45RA-negative fraction. These receptors all come from a man between 18 and 35 years old in good health. Some clones in this sample may be carry-over from other donors' samples.

This chain links TRBV11-3 with TRBJ2-2; perhaps TRBD2 as D (8 bases). Germline V CDR1 and CDR2: SGHNT, YENEEA. CDR3 length: 17 amino acids. V gave up 5 bases and J gave up 0 bases, with 16 bases separating them. CDR3 protein: CASSPGGLGTNTGELFF. The CDR3 DNA is TGTGCCAGCAGCCCAGGGGGACTAGGGACGAACACCGGGGAGCTGTTTTTT. Supplemented by reference TRBV11-3 and TRBJ2-2, the full variable domain reads EAGVVQSPRYKIIEKKQPVAFWCNPISGHNTLYWYLQNLGQGPELLIRYENEEAVDDSQLPKDRFSAERLKGVDSTLKIQPAELGDSAVYLCASSPGGLGTNTGELFFGEGSRLTVL.

J is TRBJ1-1 and V is TRBV6-5; 7 positions agree with TRBD1. The CDR3 has 15 amino acids. Germline V gene sequence: CDR1 MNHEY, CDR2 SVGAGI. Trimming at V came to 5 bases and at J to 6 bases, leaving 12 bases not matched to a gene. Here the CDR3 reads CASSLSTGTGSEAFF. CDR3 nucleotides: TGTGCCAGCAGTCTCTCGACAGGGACCGGGTCTGAAGCTTTCTTT.

The V call is TRBV29-1, the J call TRBJ2-7; 7 nucleotides line up with TRBD2. The junction had 2 bases not matched to a gene; V was cut back by 7 bases and J by 2 bases. The CDR3 is made up of 11 amino acids. Per the germline V gene, CDR1 is SQVTM and CDR2 is ANQGSEA. The CDR3 sequence: CSGGTTYEQYF. As DNA, the CDR3 is TGCAGCGGCGGGACTACCTACGAGCAGTACTTC.

The gene calls are TRBV13 and TRBJ1-1, with 10 positions matching TRBD1. This CDR3 contains 15 residues. J was trimmed by 5 bases and V by 3 bases; bases with no gene match: 6. Germline assignment: CDR1 PRHDT and CDR2 FYEKMQ (reference sequence). CDR3 sequence reads: CASSFGTGVRTEAFF. The CDR3, as DNA: TGTGCCAGCAGCTTCGGGACAGGGGTCAGAACTGAAGCTTTCTTT.

The V call is TRBV5-1, the J call TRBJ2-2; perhaps TRBD2 as D (6 bases). Germline assignment: CDR1 SGHRS and CDR2 YFSETQ. This CDR3 is 15 amino acids long. The V and J ends lost 4 bases and 3 bases respectively, with 13 bases between them. CDR3 coding DNA: TGCGCCAGCAGCACCCGGGACTTAGACACCGGGGAGCTGTTTTTT. The encoded protein is CASSTRDLDTGELFF.

This clone was detected a few times. The chain employs TRBV5-1 and TRBJ2-4; no clear D. The CDR3 extends over 16 amino acids. Germline loops: CDR1 SGHRS, CDR2 YFSETQ. V shed 0 bases and J shed 0 bases, with 10 bases lying between them. CDR3 amino acids: CASSLGDLLAKNIQYF. CDR3 in DNA: TGCGCCAGCAGCTTGGGAGATCTTCTAGCCAAAAACATTCAGTACTTC.

The chain employs TRBV5-1 and TRBJ2-7; the D call may be TRBD1 or TRBD2 (6 bases each). In germline, CDR1 is SGHRS, CDR2 YFSETQ. The CDR3 has 14 amino acids. V lost 1 base, J lost 7 bases, and 15 bases lay in between. The DNA of the CDR3 is TGCGCCAGCAGCTTGCAGGGGCGGGATGGAGAGCAGTACTTC. Its translation: CASSLQGRDGEQYF.

The chain joins TRBV7-3 to TRBJ1-1, with TRBD1 identical over 7 bases. The V segment lost 5 bases and the J segment 5 bases; nucleotides outside the gene matches: 8. The V gene's germline CDR1 is SGHTA and CDR2 FQGTGA. The CDR3 is 14 residues long. The CDR3 sequence is CASSPGQTRTEAFF. The DNA of the CDR3 is TGTGCCAGCAGCCCGGGACAGACCAGGACTGAAGCTTTCTTT.

The chain couples TRBV6-1 to TRBJ2-7; tentatively, D is TRBD2 (5 bases). This CDR3 spans 13 amino acids. Looked up from germline, CDR1 is MNHNS and CDR2 is SASEGT. Deletions cut 2 bases from V and 6 bases from J, with 11 bases between. The CDR3 reads CASSESGISEQYF. The CDR3 coding sequence is TGTGCCAGCAGTGAATCGGGAATTTCCGAGCAGTACTTC.

The chain is built from TRBV4-3 and TRBJ2-7; D may be TRBD2 (6 bases). The V gene's germline CDR1 is LGHNA and CDR2 YSLEER. This CDR3 has 15 residues. Trimming removed 2 bases from V and 0 bases from J, with 11 bases in between. The CDR3 is CASSQQAGASYEQYF. CDR3 DNA: TGCGCCAGCAGCCAACAAGCGGGCGCCTCCTACGAGCAGTACTTC.

CDR3 sequence (DNA): TGTGCCACCCGGACAGGCGAGAACACCATATATTTT. Protein: CATRTGENTIYF. The chain joins TRBV10-3 to TRBJ1-3; 7 positions match TRBD1. Trimming cost V 10 bases and J 7 bases; bases outside gene matches: 7. There are 12 residues in the CDR3. Germline V gene lookup returns CDR1 ENHRY and CDR2 SYGVKD.

This clone has only a few counts. This chain connects TRBV4-3 to TRBJ2-3, with TRBD1 identical over 8 bases. CDR3 length equals 18 residues. Unmatched junction bases numbered 10, after V lost 0 bases and J lost 2 bases. Per germline, CDR1 LGHNA and CDR2 YSLEER. The CDR3 DNA is TGCGCCAGCAGCCAAGATGGTCCGCCCAGGGGGCTCACAGATACGCAGTATTTT. It codes for CASSQDGPPRGLTDTQYF.

A remark on this clone: A far larger clone is just one base off, so this is likely a read error. The V call is TRBV6-6, the J call TRBJ2-3; D gene uncertain. This CDR3 contains 11 residues. The germline gives CDR1 MNHNY, CDR2 SVGAGI (reference sequence). V lost 6 bases, J lost 4 bases, and 5 bases lay in between. For the CDR3, the DNA is TGTGCCAGCAGCTCCGCAGATACGCAGTATTTT. Its protein product is CASSSADTQYF.

This clone has just a few counts. The CDR3 DNA follows: TGCAGCGTTGTGGCAGTCAGACAAGAGACCCAGTACTTC. Protein product: CSVVAVRQETQYF. The chain joins TRBV29-1 to TRBJ2-5; D ambiguous. The CDR3 totals 13 residues. CDR1 and CDR2 from the germline V gene are SQVTM and ANQGSEA. V was cut by 4 bases and J by 2 bases, with 11 bases left in between.

In DNA form, the CDR3 reads TGTGCCAGCACTAGGGGGTACGAGCAGTACTTC. Its protein product is CASTRGYEQYF. The V gene is TRBV28, the J gene TRBJ2-7, with TRBD1 as a possible D gene (6 bases). With 7 bases removed from V and 4 bases from J, the gap between germline ends came to 8 bases. The CDR3 has 11 amino acids. Germline loops: CDR1 MDHEN, CDR2 SYDVKM.

The chain carries TRBV6-1 and TRBJ2-7, with 8 bases identical to TRBD1. J gave up 4 bases and V 4 bases, and 9 bases lay outside the gene matches. The CDR3 runs to 15 residues. Germline CDR1 MNHNS, CDR2 SASEGT. The CDR3 sequence is CASSALGQGVYEQYF. CDR3 sequence (DNA): TGTGCCAGCAGTGCACTTGGACAGGGAGTATACGAGCAGTACTTC.

The rearrangement uses TRBV5-1 and TRBJ2-3; D is unclear. Germline CDR1 is SGHRS and CDR2 is YFSETQ. V lost 4 bases, J lost 0 bases, and 9 bases lay in between. The CDR3 spans 14 residues. CDR3 residues: CASSLTASTDTQYF. Written as DNA, the CDR3 is TGCGCCAGCAGCCTCACAGCAAGCACAGATACGCAGTATTTT.

The sample holds a few counts of this clone. The chain couples TRBV11-2 to TRBJ2-1; D unresolved. Germline V lookup: CDR1 SGHAT, CDR2 FQNNGV. This CDR3 region has 13 residues. With 5 bases removed from V and 3 bases from J, the gap between germline ends came to 8 bases. In DNA form, the CDR3 reads TGTGCCAGCAGCCCCGCCCTCTACAATGAGCAGTTCTTC. Its protein product is CASSPALYNEQFF.

This clone was seen ten or more times. The chain is built from TRBV11-3 and TRBJ2-7; D may correspond to TRBD1 or TRBD2 (5 bases each). Germline V lookup: CDR1 SGHNT, CDR2 YENEEA. CDR3 size: 14 residues. With 2 bases removed from V and 4 bases from J, the gap between germline ends came to 12 bases. The CDR3 bases are TGTGCCAGCAGCTTACAATACGAGGGGTACGAGCAGTACTTC. Protein: CASSLQYEGYEQYF.

V usage is TRBV6-4 and J usage is TRBJ1-2; D call uncertain. Deletions cut 2 bases from V and 8 bases from J, with 9 bases between. Germline V gene data show CDR1 as MRHNA and CDR2 as SNTAGT. The CDR3 totals 12 residues. CDR3 residues: CASSDLFRGYTF. As DNA, the CDR3 is TGTGCCAGCAGTGACCTTTTCAGGGGCTACACCTTC.

This clone has just one count. The chain combines TRBV7-3 with TRBJ1-1, with D tentatively TRBD1 (6 bases). Germline CDR1 is SGHTA and CDR2 is FQGTGA. V lost 4 bases and J 4 bases, leaving 10 bases between the germline ends. This CDR3 is built from 13 residues. The CDR3 nucleotides read TGTGCCAGCAGCTCCACAGGGCCCACTGAAGCTTTCTTT. It is translated as CASSSTGPTEAFF.

V is TRBV2 and J is TRBJ2-2, with D possibly TRBD1 on 5 matching bases. V lost 2 bases and J 7 bases, leaving 14 bases between the germline ends. Looked up from germline, CDR1 is SNHLY and CDR2 is FYNNEI. This CDR3 contains 15 residues. This chain's CDR3 is CASSEFSRANGELFF. The DNA of the CDR3 is TGTGCCAGCAGTGAATTTAGCAGGGCGAACGGGGAGCTGTTTTTT.

The chain joins TRBV2 to TRBJ1-5; D is perhaps TRBD1 (6 bases). The CDR3 is made up of 13 amino acids. Germline values: CDR1 SNHLY, CDR2 FYNNEI. V lost 6 bases, J lost 7 bases, and 13 bases lay in between. The DNA for the CDR3 is TGTGCCAGCAGCCCAGGGGTCCTCCAGCCCCAGCATTTT. Translated, it gives CASSPGVLQPQHF.

CDR3 nucleotide sequence: TGTGCCAGCAGCCTGGAGGGTGCAGCTTTCTTT. Translated, it gives CASSLEGAAFF. The chain has TRBV7-8 and TRBJ1-1; the D is unclear. With 5 bases removed from V and 10 bases from J, the gap between germline ends came to 11 bases. The CDR3 runs to 11 residues. The germline V gene encodes CDR1 SGHVS and CDR2 FQNEAQ.

This clone was observed a handful of times. The chain employs TRBV11-2 and TRBJ2-1; a possible D gene is TRBD2 (6 bases). The CDR3 extends over 14 amino acids. Trimming removed 1 base from V and 3 bases from J, with 7 bases in between. In germline, CDR1 is SGHAT, CDR2 FQNNGV. CDR3 loop: CASSLGLDYNEQFF. CDR3 nucleotide sequence: TGTGCCAGCAGCTTAGGACTAGACTACAATGAGCAGTTCTTC.